A single sample is the source of the 17 T cell receptor beta chains below, sequenced in a study of naive CD8 T cells in extremely preterm neonates. Method: immunoSEQ multiplex PCR; TCRdb's copy keeps in-frame clones and lacks some. The sample shows around 4,600 clones, over 95% of them seen only once. Sequencing used naive CD8+ T cells from blood. All receptors derive from a human donor in good health.

This chain joins TRBV7-2 and TRBJ1-3, with 10 bases lining up with TRBD1. CDR3 length: 18 residues. With 5 bases clipped from V and 4 bases from J, the junction kept 14 bases outside the gene matches. Per germline, CDR1 SGHTA and CDR2 FQGNSA. The CDR3 DNA reads as TGTGCCAGCAGCCCTACGGACAGGGGGTTCGTCTGGGGAAACACCATATATTTT. Translated: CASSPTDRGFVWGNTIYF. Full variable domain (missing parts from reference TRBV7-2 and TRBJ1-3): GAGVSQSPSNKVTEKGKDVELRCDPISGHTALYWYRQSLGQGLEFLIYFQGNSAPDKSGLPSDRFSAERTGGSVSTLTIQRTQQEDSAVYLCASSPTDRGFVWGNTIYFGEGSWLTVV.

This sequence joins TRBV5-5 and TRBJ2-1; TRBD1 agrees at 8 bases. Per the germline V gene, CDR1 is SGHKS and CDR2 is YYEKEE (reference sequence). V lost 4 bases, J lost 8 bases, and 8 bases stayed unmatched. The CDR3 runs 14 residues. DNA of the CDR3: TGTGCCAGCAGCGCTGGACAGGGCGTCGATGAGCAGTTCTTC. This translates into CASSAGQGVDEQFF.

The chain carries TRBV4-3 and TRBJ2-2, with D perhaps TRBD1 (6 bases). V dropped 2 bases and J dropped 4 bases, with 11 bases sitting between them. The germline V gene has CDR1 LGHNA and CDR2 YSLEER. This CDR3 spans 15 amino acids. CDR3 nucleotides: TGCGCCAGCAGCCAACCGGGACACCTCACCGGGGAGCTGTTTTTT. It encodes CASSQPGHLTGELFF.

Concerning this clone: The same CDR3 arises from other DNA sequences in this sample as well. The rearrangement links TRBV4-1 to TRBJ2-1; 9 bases fit TRBD1. CDR3 length: 15 amino acids. CDR1 is MGHRA, CDR2 YSYEKL, per germline. With V trimmed by 2 bases and J by 5 bases, 4 bases remained unmatched. The CDR3 spells CASSQRDREDNEQFF. In DNA form, the CDR3 reads TGCGCCAGCAGCCAACGGGACAGGGAAGACAATGAGCAGTTCTTC.

The V and J genes are TRBV6-6 and TRBJ2-5, with D unresolved. The DNA end is a closer match to TRBJ2-7, so the J assignment may be wrong. There are 13 residues in the CDR3. Germline V gives CDR1 MNHNY, CDR2 SVGAGI (reference sequence). The CDR3 nucleotides read TGTGCCAGCGACATGGGCAGCACCTACGAGCAGTACTTC. Its translation is CASDMGSTYEQYF.

The genes are TRBV19 and TRBJ2-7; 9 bases are shared with TRBD2. The CDR3 totals 15 residues. The V and J ends lost 2 bases and 1 base, in that order; junction bases with no gene match: 3. The germline V gene encodes CDR1 LNHDA and CDR2 SQIVND (reference sequence). The CDR3 spells CASSIYSGSSYEQYF. CDR3 sequence (DNA): TGTGCCAGTAGTATATATAGCGGGAGTTCCTACGAGCAGTACTTC.

The genes are TRBV9 and TRBJ2-5; D gene unclear. This CDR3 contains 12 residues. From germline, CDR1 is SGDLS and CDR2 YYNGEE. V lost 5 bases and J 5 bases, leaving 10 bases between the germline ends. The CDR3 DNA reads as TGTGCCAGCAGAGGCCTAGAGGAGACCCAGTACTTC. Encoded protein: CASRGLEETQYF. The variable domain in full, completed from reference TRBV9 and TRBJ2-5, reads DSGVTQTPKHLITATGQRVTLRCSPRSGDLSVYWYQQSLDQGLQFLIQYYNGEERAKGNILERFSAQQFPDLHSELNLSSLELGDSALYFCASRGLEETQYFGPGTRLLVL.

The chain recombines TRBV7-6 with TRBJ2-2, with D possibly TRBD2 on 6 matching bases. Trimming took off 7 bases at V and 2 bases at J, with 8 bases between the two ends. In germline, CDR1 is SGHVS, CDR2 FNYEAQ. This CDR3 contains 13 residues. For the CDR3, the DNA is TGTGCCAGCACTAGCGCCAACACCGGGGAGCTGTTTTTT. Translating it yields CASTSANTGELFF. The entire variable domain, with the rest obtained from reference TRBV7-6 and TRBJ2-2, is as follows: GAGVSQSPRYKVTKRGQDVALRCDPISGHVSLYWYRQALGQGPEFLTYFNYEAQQDKSGLPNDRFSAERPEGSISTLTIQRTEQRDSAMYRCASTSANTGELFFGEGSRLTVL.

The chain couples TRBV9 to TRBJ2-3, with D possibly TRBD2 on 5 matching bases. CDR3 length: 15 residues. Germline V gives CDR1 SGDLS, CDR2 YYNGEE. V was trimmed by 0 bases and J by 6 bases, leaving 14 bases between them. This CDR3 is CASSVAGLARDTQYF. In nucleotides, the CDR3 is TGTGCCAGCAGCGTAGCCGGTCTAGCCCGGGATACGCAGTATTTT.

The chain uses TRBV25-1 and TRBJ2-7; 8 bases align to TRBD1. J gave up 4 bases and V 4 bases, and 9 bases lay outside the gene matches. CDR3 length equals 15 residues. Germline assignment: CDR1 MGHDK and CDR2 SYGVNS. The CDR3 nucleotides are TGTGCCAGCAGTGTTAGGTCAGGGGGCGCGTACGAGCAGTACTTC. Translation: CASSVRSGGAYEQYF.

The chain carries TRBV6-5 and TRBJ2-7; 11 bases are shared with TRBD2. This CDR3 spans 15 amino acids. Trimming removed 6 bases from V and 2 bases from J; junction bases left unmatched: 6. CDR1 MNHEY and CDR2 SVGAGI come from the germline V gene. The CDR3 DNA reads as TGTGCCAGCAGGGCAACTAGCGGGAGTACCTACGAGCAGTACTTC. This sequence encodes CASRATSGSTYEQYF.

The CDR3 nucleotides read TGTGCCAGCAGCCCCGGGCTAGCGGGAGGGCACGAGCAGTACTTC. This encodes CASSPGLAGGHEQYF. This chain connects TRBV13 to TRBJ2-7; TRBD2 agrees at 12 bases. The CDR3 extends over 15 amino acids. J lost 5 bases, V lost 5 bases, and 7 bases had no gene match. Germline V gene data show CDR1 as PRHDT and CDR2 as FYEKMQ (reference sequence).

This chain joins TRBV27 and TRBJ2-3, with a weak D call TRBD2 (7 bases). The CDR3 extends over 17 amino acids. Trimming removed 1 base from V and 2 bases from J, with 16 bases in between. Germline values: CDR1 MNHEY, CDR2 SMNVEV (reference sequence). CDR3 in DNA: TGTGCCAGCAGTTTATGGGGGGCGGCGGGGGCCACAGATACGCAGTATTTT. It codes for CASSLWGAAGATDTQYF.

V is TRBV9 and J is TRBJ1-1; 11 bases align to TRBD1. Germline assignment: CDR1 SGDLS and CDR2 YYNGEE. The trim removed 3 bases at V and 5 bases at J, leaving 3 bases unmatched. This CDR3 contains 14 residues. The DNA for the CDR3 is TGTGCCAGCAGCGCGGGACAGGGGGAAACTGAAGCTTTCTTT. This translates into CASSAGQGETEAFF.

In its sample, this clone was seen once. The rearrangement uses TRBV7-9 and TRBJ1-1; D is uncertain. The CDR3 totals 13 residues. CDR1 and CDR2 from the germline V gene are SEHNR and FQNEAQ (reference sequence). Trimming cost V 1 base and J 8 bases, with 11 bases left between them. The CDR3 loop reads CASSLGGRLEAFF. The CDR3 nucleotides are TGTGCCAGCAGCTTAGGTGGCAGGCTGGAAGCTTTCTTT.

This clone was observed a single time. The rearrangement joins TRBV4-2 to TRBJ2-7; perhaps TRBD2 as D (6 bases). Trimming cost V 4 bases and J 4 bases, with 8 bases left between them. The CDR3 consists of 12 residues. Germline lookup yields CDR1 LGHNA and CDR2 YNFKEQ. Here the CDR3 reads CASSPAGYEQYF. CDR3 in DNA: TGTGCCAGCAGCCCCGCGGGATACGAGCAGTACTTC.

The chain uses TRBV14 and TRBJ2-7, with 9 bases aligning to TRBD1. Trimming cost V 0 bases and J 1 base; bases outside gene matches: 7. The CDR3 length is 17 residues. The V gene's germline CDR1 is SGHDN and CDR2 FVKESK. The CDR3 DNA sequence: TGTGCCAGCAGCCAAGATAAAAGGACAGGGGTATCCTACGAGCAGTACTTC. It is translated as CASSQDKRTGVSYEQYF.